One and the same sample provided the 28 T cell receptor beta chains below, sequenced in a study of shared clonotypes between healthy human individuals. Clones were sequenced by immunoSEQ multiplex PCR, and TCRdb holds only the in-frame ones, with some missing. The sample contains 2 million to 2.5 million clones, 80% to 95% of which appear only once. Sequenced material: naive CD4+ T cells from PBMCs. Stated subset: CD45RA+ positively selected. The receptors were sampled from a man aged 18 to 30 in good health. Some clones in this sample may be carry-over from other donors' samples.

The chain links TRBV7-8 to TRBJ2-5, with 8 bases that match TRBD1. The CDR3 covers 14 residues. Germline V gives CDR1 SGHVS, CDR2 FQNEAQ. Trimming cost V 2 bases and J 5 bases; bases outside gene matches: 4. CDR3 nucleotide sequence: TGTGCCAGCAGCTTATCTGACAGGGGTGAGACCCAGTACTTC. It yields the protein CASSLSDRGETQYF. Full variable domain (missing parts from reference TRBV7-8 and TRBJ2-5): GAGVSQSPRYKVAKRGQDVALRCDPISGHVSLFWYQQALGQGPEFLTYFQNEAQLDKSGLPSDRFFAERPEGSVSTLKIQRTQQEDSAVYLCASSLSDRGETQYFGPGTRLLVL.

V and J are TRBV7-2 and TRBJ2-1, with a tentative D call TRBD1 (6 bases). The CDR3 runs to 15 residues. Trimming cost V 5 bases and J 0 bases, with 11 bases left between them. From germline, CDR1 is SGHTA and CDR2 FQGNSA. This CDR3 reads CASSRPQGSYNEQFF. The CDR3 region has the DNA TGTGCCAGCAGCCGACCACAGGGCTCCTACAATGAGCAGTTCTTC. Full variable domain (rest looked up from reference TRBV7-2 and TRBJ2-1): GAGVSQSPSNKVTEKGKDVELRCDPISGHTALYWYRQSLGQGLEFLIYFQGNSAPDKSGLPSDRFSAERTGGSVSTLTIQRTQQEDSAVYLCASSRPQGSYNEQFFGPGTRLTVL.

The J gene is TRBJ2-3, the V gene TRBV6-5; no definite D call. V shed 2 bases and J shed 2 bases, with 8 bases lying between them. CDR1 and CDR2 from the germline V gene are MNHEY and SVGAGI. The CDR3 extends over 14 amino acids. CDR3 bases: TGTGCCAGCAGTTACGGGCTGTCCACAGATACGCAGTATTTT. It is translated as CASSYGLSTDTQYF.

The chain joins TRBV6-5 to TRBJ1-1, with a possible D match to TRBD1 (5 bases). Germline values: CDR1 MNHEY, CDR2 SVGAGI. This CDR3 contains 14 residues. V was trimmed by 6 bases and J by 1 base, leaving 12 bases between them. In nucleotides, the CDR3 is TGTGCCAGCAGCCGGGGACTCCCGAACACTGAAGCTTTCTTT. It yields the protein CASSRGLPNTEAFF.

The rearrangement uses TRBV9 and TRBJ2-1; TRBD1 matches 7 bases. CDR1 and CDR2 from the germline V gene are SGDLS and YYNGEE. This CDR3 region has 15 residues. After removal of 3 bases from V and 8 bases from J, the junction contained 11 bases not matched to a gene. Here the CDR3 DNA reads TGTGCCAGCAGCGCCCACAGGGGCCTCGGGGATGAGCAGTTCTTC. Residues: CASSAHRGLGDEQFF.

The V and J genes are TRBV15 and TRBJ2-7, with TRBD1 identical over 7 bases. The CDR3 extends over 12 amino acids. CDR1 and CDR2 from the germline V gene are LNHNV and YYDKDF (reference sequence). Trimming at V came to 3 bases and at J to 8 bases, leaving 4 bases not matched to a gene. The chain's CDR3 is CATSSDRVKQYF. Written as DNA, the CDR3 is TGTGCCACCAGCAGTGACAGGGTAAAGCAGTACTTC.

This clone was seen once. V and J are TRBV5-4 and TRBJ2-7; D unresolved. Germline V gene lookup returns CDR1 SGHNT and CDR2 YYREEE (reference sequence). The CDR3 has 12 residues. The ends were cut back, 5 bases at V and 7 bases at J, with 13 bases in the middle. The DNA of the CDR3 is TGTGCCAGCAGTCAACCAGCCGGGGAGCAGTACTTC. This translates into CASSQPAGEQYF.

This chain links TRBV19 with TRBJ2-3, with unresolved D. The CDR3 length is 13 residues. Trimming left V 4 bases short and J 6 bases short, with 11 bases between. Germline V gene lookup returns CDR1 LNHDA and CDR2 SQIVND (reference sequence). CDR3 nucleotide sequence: TGTGCCAGTAGTACCCGACCCACGGATACGCAGTATTTT. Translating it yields CASSTRPTDTQYF.

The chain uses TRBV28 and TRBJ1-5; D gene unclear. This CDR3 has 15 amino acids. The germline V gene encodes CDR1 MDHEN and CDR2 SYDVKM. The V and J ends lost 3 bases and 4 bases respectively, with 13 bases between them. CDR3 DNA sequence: TGTGCCAGCAGTTTCAGCGTAGTTTCAAATCAGCCCCAGCATTTT. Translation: CASSFSVVSNQPQHF.

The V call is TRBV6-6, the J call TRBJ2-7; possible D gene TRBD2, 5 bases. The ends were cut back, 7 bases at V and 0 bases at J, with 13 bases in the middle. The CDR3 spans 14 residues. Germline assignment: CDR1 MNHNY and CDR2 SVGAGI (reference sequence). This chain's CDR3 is CASMGSPSSYEQYF. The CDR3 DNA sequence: TGTGCCAGCATGGGGAGTCCCAGCTCCTACGAGCAGTACTTC.

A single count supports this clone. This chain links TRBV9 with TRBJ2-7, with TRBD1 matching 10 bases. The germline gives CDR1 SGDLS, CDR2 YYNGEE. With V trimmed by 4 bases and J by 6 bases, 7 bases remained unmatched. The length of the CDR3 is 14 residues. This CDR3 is CASSPRDRGPEQYF. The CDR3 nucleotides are TGTGCCAGCAGCCCTCGGGACAGGGGCCCCGAGCAGTACTTC.

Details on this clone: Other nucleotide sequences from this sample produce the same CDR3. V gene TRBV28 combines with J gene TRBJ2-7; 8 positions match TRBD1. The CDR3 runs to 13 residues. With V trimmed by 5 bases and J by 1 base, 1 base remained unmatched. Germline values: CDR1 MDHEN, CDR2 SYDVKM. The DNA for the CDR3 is TGTGCCAGCAGTCGACAGGGGTCCTACGAGCAGTACTTC. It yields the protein CASSRQGSYEQYF.

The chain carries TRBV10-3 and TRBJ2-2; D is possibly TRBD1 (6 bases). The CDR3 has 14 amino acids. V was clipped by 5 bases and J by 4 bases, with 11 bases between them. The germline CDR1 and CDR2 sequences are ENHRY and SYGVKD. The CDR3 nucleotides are TGTGCCATCAGTTATGGACAGAGCACCGGGGAGCTGTTTTTT. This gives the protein CAISYGQSTGELFF.

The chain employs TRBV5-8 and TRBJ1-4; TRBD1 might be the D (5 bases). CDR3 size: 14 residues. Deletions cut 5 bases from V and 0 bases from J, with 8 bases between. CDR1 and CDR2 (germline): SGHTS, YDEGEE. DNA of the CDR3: TGTGCCAGCAGGGTGACAGCAACTAATGAAAAACTGTTTTTT. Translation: CASRVTATNEKLFF.

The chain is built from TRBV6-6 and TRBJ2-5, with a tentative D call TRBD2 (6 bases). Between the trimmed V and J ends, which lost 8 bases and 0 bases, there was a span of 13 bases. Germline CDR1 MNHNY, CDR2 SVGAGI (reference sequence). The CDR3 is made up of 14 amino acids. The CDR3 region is CASWGGTDQETQYF. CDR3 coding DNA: TGTGCCAGCTGGGGCGGGACCGACCAAGAGACCCAGTACTTC.

CDR3 protein: CASNKYGYTF. DNA for the CDR3: TGTGCCAGCAACAAATATGGCTACACCTTC. The chain links TRBV6-4 to TRBJ1-2; no clear D. Trimming left V 7 bases short and J 5 bases short, with 5 bases between. Germline CDR1 and CDR2: MRHNA and SNTAGT. This CDR3 comprises 10 residues.

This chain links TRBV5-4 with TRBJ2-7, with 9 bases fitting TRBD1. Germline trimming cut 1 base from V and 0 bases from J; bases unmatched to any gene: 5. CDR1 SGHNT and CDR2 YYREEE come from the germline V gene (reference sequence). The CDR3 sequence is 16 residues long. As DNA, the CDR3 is TGTGCCAGCAGCTTGTCCGGGACAGGGTCCTCCTACGAGCAGTACTTC. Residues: CASSLSGTGSSYEQYF.

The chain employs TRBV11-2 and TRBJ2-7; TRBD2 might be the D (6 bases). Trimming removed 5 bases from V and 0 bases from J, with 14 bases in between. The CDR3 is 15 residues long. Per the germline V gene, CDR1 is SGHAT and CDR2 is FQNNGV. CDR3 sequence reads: CASSPAGGSSYEQYF. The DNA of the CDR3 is TGTGCCAGCAGCCCCGCCGGGGGATCCTCCTACGAGCAGTACTTC.

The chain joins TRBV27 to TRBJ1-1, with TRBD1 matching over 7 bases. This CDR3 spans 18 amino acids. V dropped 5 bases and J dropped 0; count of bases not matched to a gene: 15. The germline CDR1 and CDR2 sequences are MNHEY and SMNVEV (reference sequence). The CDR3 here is CASSRLPTLTGLNTEAFF. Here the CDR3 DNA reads TGTGCCAGCAGTCGACTCCCCACTCTGACAGGGTTGAACACTGAAGCTTTCTTT.

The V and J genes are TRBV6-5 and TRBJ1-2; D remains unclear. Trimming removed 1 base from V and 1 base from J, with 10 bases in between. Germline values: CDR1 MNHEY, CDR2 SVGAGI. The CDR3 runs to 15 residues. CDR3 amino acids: CASSYYRQNNYGYTF. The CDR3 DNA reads TGTGCCAGCAGTTACTATCGGCAGAATAACTATGGCTACACCTTC.

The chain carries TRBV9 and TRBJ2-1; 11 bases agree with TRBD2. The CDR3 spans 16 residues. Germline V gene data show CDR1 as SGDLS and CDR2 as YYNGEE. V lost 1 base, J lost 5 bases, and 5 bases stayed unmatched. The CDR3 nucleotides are TGTGCCAGCAGCGTAACCGGGACTAGCGGACACAATGAGCAGTTCTTC. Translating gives CASSVTGTSGHNEQFF.

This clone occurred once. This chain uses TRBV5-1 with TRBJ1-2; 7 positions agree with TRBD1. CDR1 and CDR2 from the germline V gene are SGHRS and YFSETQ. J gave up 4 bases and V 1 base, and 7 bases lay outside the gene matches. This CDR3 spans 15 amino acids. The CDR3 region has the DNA TGCGCCAGCAGCTTGACCGGGGGACAGCCCTATGGCTACACCTTC. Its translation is CASSLTGGQPYGYTF. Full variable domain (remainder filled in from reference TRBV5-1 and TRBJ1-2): KAGVTQTPRYLIKTRGQQVTLSCSPISGHRSVSWYQQTPGQGLQFLFEYFSETQRNKGNFPGRFSGRQFSNSRSEMNVSTLELGDSALYLCASSLTGGQPYGYTFGSGTRLTVV.

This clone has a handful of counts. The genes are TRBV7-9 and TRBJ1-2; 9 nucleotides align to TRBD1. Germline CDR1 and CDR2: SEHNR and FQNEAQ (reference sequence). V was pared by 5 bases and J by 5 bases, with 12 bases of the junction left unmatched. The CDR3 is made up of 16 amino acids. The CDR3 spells CASSRIRDRVNYGYTF. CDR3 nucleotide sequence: TGTGCCAGCAGCCGAATTAGGGACAGGGTAAATTATGGCTACACCTTC.

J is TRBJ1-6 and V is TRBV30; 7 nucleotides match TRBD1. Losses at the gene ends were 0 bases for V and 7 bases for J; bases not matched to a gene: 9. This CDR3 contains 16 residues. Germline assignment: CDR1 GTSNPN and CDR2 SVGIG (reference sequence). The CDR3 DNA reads TGTGCCTGGAGTGTATTCGGCCGGGACAGAAATTCACCCCTCCACTTT. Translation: CAWSVFGRDRNSPLHF.

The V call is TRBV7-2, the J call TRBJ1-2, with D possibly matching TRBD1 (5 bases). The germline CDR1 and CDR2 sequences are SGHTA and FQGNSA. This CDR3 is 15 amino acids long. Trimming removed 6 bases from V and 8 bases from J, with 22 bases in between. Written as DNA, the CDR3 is TGTGCCAGCAGGCCTCAAGGGTTCAGGGAGGACGGCTACACCTTC. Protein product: CASRPQGFREDGYTF.

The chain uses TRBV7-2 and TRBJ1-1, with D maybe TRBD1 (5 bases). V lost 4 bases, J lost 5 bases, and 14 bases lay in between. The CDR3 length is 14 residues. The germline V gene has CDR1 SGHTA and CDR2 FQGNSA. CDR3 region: CASSYTRGLTEAFF. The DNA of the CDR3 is TGTGCCAGCAGCTACACCCGGGGGTTGACTGAAGCTTTCTTT. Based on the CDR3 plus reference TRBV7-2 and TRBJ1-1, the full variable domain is GAGVSQSPSNKVTEKGKDVELRCDPISGHTALYWYRQSLGQGLEFLIYFQGNSAPDKSGLPSDRFSAERTGGSVSTLTIQRTQQEDSAVYLCASSYTRGLTEAFFGQGTRLTVV.

The CDR3 reads CASSRLAGGRETQYF. DNA of the CDR3: TGTGCCAGCAGCAGACTAGCGGGAGGGCGAGAGACCCAGTACTTC. The V call is TRBV7-9, the J call TRBJ2-5; 14 bases line up with TRBD2. This CDR3 region has 15 residues. Trimming took 5 bases from V and 4 from J; bases not matched to a gene: 3. Germline lookup yields CDR1 SEHNR and CDR2 FQNEAQ (reference sequence).

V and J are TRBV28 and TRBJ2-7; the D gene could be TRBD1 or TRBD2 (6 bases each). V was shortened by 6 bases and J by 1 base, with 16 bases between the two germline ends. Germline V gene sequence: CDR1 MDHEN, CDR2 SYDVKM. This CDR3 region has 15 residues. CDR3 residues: CASSETGAGSYEQYF. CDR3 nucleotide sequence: TGTGCCAGCAGCGAGACGGGGGCCGGATCCTACGAGCAGTACTTC. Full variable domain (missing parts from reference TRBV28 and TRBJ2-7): DVKVTQSSRYLVKRTGEKVFLECVQDMDHENMFWYRQDPGLGLRLIYFSYDVKMKEKGDIPEGYSVSREKKERFSLILESASTNQTSMYLCASSETGAGSYEQYFGPGTRLTVT.